Listed below are T cell receptor beta chains from one sample, sequenced in a study of technical replicates of blood from a few donors. Measured with immunoSEQ multiplex PCR; TCRdb has only the in-frame clones, and not every one. Here the sample spans some 99,000 clones, roughly 96% being singletons. Input material: T cells isolated from PBMCs. The receptors stem from a human donor in good health. The CDR3 runs from the conserved cysteine through the conserved F or W. A D gene is named only where the DNA matches it firmly. Not all rows give a size; the values are once, few, many and, for expanded clones, a class.

- - TRBJ2-7 TRBV28 CASRPRQASLTPYEQYF TGTGCCAGCAGACCCAGACAAGCATCACTGACACCATACGAGCAGTACTTC
- - TRBJ1-3 TRBV5-4 CASSFKGAPISGNTIYF TGTGCCAGCAGCTTTAAGGGAGCTCCTATCTCTGGAAACACCATATATTTT
- TRBD2 TRBJ2-5 TRBV7-7 CASSLGLAGAGETQYF TGTGCCAGCAGCTTAGGACTAGCGGGAGCGGGTGAGACCCAGTACTTC
once - TRBJ2-5 TRBV5-5 CASSLVASRAGTQYF TGTGCCAGCAGCTTGGTGGCTAGCCGAGCGGGGACCCAGTACTTC
- TRBD2 TRBJ2-7 TRBV5-6 CASSSRTSSGRTAYEQYF TGTGCCAGCAGCTCCAGAACGTCTAGCGGGAGAACCGCCTACGAGCAGTACTTC
- - TRBJ2-5 TRBV7-9 CASSLVMRWTDQETQYF TGTGCCAGCAGCTTAGTTATGCGGTGGACAGATCAAGAGACCCAGTACTTC
- - TRBJ1-4 TRBV20-1 CSARGLGLFF TGCAGTGCTAGGGGGCTGGGACTGTTTTTT
- TRBD2 TRBJ2-3 TRBV2 CASSEGGRRAGVGDTQYF TGTGCCAGCAGTGAAGGGGGTCGACGGGCGGGAGTGGGAGATACGCAGTATTTT
- - TRBJ2-1 TRBV6-5 CASSYGREAYNEQFF TGTGCCAGCAGTTACGGTAGGGAGGCCTACAATGAGCAGTTCTTC
once - TRBJ2-3 TRBV27 CASRLTGTDTQYF TGTGCCAGCAGACTCACGGGGACAGATACGCAGTATTTT
- TRBD1 TRBJ1-1 TRBV7-9 CASSPPGTVEAEAFF TGTGCCAGCAGCCCCCCCGGGACAGTTGAAGCTGAAGCTTTCTTT
- - TRBJ2-3 TRBV5-4 CASSLGGENTDTQYF TGTGCCAGCAGCTTGGGGGGGGAAAACACAGATACGCAGTATTTT
- - TRBJ2-1 TRBV19 CASSIPSEFSYNEQFF TGTGCCAGTAGTATTCCGTCAGAATTTTCCTACAATGAGCAGTTCTTC
- TRBD1 TRBJ2-1 TRBV4-1 CASSLQGNEQFF TGCGCCAGCAGCCTACAGGGGAATGAGCAGTTCTTC
- TRBD1 TRBJ1-4 TRBV9 CASSPRTGATEKLFF TGTGCCAGCAGCCCCCGGACAGGGGCCACTGAAAAACTGTTTTTT
- - TRBJ1-3 TRBV6-6 CASRDWPGNTIYF TGTGCCAGCAGAGACTGGCCTGGAAACACCATATATTTT
- TRBD2 TRBJ2-1 TRBV19 CASSLTSGIYNEQFF TGTGCCAGTAGCCTCACTAGCGGGATCTACAATGAGCAGTTCTTC
- - TRBJ2-1 TRBV6-4 CASSDSWRGEQFF TGTGCCAGCAGTGACTCATGGAGAGGTGAGCAGTTCTTC
- - TRBJ2-1 TRBV6-1 CASSVRLGGRINEQFF TGTGCCAGCAGTGTACGACTTGGTGGGAGAATCAATGAGCAGTTCTTC
- - TRBJ2-7 TRBV19 CASRERAGFYEQYF TGTGCCAGTAGAGAGAGGGCGGGATTTTACGAGCAGTACTTC
once - TRBJ2-4 TRBV11-2 CASSLVSGNIQYF TGTGCCAGCAGCTTAGTTTCGGGGAACATTCAGTACTTC
- TRBD1 TRBJ2-7 TRBV19 CASSPRTGSSYEQYF TGTGCCAGTTCCCCTCGGACAGGGAGCTCCTACGAGCAGTACTTC
- TRBD2 TRBJ2-3 TRBV18 CASSPPLAADTQYF TGTGCCAGCTCACCACCCCTAGCGGCAGATACGCAGTATTTT
- TRBD1 TRBJ1-2 TRBV7-3 CASSPGQGNYGYTF TGTGCCAGCAGCCCCGGACAGGGCAACTATGGCTACACCTTC
once TRBD1 TRBJ2-2 TRBV7-9 CASSPQGRTGELFF TGTGCCAGCAGCCCACAGGGGAGAACCGGGGAGCTGTTTTTT
- TRBD1 TRBJ1-1 TRBV7-9 CASSFYRGPNRAMNTEAFF TGTGCCAGCAGCTTCTACAGGGGGCCCAATAGGGCAATGAACACTGAAGCTTTCTTT
- - TRBJ2-2 TRBV7-6 CASSLWQGGTGELFF TGTGCCAGCAGCTTATGGCAGGGAGGCACCGGGGAGCTGTTTTTT
- - TRBJ2-7 TRBV7-2 CASSARVAARSYEQYF TGTGCCAGCAGCGCCCGCGTAGCGGCCCGCTCCTACGAGCAGTACTTC
- - TRBJ1-5 TRBV30 CAGQTTPSQPQHF TGTGCCGGTCAGACGACTCCCAGTCAGCCCCAGCATTTT
- - TRBJ1-3 TRBV7-9 CASSLPGMIAGNTIYF TGTGCCAGCAGCTTACCAGGGATGATCGCTGGAAACACCATATATTTT